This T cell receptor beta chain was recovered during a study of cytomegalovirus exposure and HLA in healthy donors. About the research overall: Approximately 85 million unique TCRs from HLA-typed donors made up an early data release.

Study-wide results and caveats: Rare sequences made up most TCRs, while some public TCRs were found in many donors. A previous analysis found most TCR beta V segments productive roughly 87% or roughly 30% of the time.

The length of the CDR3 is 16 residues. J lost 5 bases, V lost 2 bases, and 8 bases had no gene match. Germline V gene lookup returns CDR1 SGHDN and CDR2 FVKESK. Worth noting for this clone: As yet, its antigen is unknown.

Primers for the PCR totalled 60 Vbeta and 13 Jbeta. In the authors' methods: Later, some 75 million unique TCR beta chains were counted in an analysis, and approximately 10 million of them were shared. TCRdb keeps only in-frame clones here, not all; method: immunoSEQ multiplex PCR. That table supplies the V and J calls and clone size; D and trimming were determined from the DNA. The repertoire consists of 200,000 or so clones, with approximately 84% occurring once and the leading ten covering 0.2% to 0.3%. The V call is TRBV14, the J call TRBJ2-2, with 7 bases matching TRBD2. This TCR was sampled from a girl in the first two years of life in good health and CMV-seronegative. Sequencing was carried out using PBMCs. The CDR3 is CASSQQPGGRTGELFF. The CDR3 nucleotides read TGTGCCAGCAGCCAACAACCGGGAGGACGAACCGGGGAGCTGTTTTTT.